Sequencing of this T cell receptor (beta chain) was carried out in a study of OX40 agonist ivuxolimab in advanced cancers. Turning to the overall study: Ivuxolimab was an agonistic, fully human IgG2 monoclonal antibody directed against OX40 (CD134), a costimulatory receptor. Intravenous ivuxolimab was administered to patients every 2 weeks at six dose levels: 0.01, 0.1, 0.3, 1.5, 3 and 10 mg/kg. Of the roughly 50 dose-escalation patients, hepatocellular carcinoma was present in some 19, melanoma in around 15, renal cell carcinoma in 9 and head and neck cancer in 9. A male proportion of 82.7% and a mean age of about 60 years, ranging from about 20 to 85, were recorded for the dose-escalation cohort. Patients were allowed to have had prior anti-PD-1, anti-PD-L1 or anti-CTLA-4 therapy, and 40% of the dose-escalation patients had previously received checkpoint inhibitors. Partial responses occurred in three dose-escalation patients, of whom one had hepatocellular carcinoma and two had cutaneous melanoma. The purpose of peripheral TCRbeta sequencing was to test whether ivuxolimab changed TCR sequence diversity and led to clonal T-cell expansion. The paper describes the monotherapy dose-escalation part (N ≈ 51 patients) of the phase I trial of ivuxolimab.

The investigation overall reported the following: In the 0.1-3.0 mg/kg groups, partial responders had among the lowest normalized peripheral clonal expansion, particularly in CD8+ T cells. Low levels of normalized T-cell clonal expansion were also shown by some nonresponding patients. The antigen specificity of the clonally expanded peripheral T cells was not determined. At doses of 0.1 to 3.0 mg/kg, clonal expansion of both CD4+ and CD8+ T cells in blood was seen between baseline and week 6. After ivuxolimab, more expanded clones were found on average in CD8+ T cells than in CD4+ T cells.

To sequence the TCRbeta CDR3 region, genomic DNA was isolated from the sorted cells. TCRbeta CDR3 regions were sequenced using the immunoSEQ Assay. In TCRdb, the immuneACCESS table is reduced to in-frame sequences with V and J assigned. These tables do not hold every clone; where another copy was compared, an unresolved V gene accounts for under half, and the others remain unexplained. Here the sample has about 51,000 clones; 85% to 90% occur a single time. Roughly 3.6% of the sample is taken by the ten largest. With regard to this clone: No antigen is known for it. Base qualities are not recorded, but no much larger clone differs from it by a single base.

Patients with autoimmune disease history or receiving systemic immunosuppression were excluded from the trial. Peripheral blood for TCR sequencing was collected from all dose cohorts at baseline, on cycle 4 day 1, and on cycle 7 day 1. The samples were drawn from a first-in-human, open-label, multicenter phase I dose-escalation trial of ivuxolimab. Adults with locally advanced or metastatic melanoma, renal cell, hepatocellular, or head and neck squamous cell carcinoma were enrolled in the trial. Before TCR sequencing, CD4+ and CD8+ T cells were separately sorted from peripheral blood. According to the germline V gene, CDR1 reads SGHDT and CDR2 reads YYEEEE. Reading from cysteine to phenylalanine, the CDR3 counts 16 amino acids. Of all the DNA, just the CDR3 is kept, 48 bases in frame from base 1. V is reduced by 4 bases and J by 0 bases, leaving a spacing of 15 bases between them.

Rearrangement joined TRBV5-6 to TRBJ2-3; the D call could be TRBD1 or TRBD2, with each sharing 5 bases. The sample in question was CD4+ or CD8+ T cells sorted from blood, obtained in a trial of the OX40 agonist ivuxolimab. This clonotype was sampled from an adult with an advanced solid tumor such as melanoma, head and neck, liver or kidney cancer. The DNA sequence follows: TGTGCCAGCAGCCCACGGGGCGGAGCTAGCACAGATACGCAGTATTTT. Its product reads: CASSPRGGASTDTQYF.